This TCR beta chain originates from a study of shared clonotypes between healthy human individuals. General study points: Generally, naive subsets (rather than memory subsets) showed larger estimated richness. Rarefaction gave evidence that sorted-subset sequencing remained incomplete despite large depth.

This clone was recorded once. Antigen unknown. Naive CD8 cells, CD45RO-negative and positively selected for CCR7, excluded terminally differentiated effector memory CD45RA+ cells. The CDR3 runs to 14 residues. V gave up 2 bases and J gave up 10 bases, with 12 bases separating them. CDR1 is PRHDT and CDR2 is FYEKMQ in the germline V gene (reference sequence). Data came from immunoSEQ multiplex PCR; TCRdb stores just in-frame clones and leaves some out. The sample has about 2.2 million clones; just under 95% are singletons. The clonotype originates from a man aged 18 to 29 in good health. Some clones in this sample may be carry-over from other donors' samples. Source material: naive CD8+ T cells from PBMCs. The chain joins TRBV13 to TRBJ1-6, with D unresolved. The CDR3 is CASSLSASRSPLHF. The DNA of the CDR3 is TGTGCCAGCAGCTTATCAGCAAGTCGCTCACCCCTCCACTTT.